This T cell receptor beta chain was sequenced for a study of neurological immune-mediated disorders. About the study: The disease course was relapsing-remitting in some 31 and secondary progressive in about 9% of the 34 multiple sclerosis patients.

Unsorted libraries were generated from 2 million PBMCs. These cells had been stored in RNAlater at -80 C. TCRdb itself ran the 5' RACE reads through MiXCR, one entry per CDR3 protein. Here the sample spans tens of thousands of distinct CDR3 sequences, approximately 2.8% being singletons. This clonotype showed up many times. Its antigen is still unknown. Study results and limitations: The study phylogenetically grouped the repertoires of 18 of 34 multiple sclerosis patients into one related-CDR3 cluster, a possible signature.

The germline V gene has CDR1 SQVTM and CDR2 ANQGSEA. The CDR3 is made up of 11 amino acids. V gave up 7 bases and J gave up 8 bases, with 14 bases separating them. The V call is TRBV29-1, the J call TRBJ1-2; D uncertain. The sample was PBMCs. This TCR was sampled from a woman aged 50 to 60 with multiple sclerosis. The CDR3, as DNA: TGCAGCGGACTGACGGATGAAGGCTACACCTTC. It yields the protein CSGLTDEGYTF. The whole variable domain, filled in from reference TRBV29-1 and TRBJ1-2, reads SAVISQKPSRDICQRGTSLTIQCQVDSQVTMMFWYRQQPGQSLTLIATANQGSEATYESGFVIDKFPISRPNLTFSTLTVSNMSPEDSSIYLCSGLTDEGYTFGSGTRLTVV.